These T cell receptor beta chains were read from a single sample in a study of T cells in Graves' hyperthyroidism and ophthalmopathy. Each CDR3 protein gets one entry after TCRdb re-called the multiplex PCR reads with MiXCR. The top ten clones hold roughly 3.3% of a sample with a few hundred thousand distinct CDR3 sequences, more than 15% of them seen once. Sequencing was carried out using blood. These receptors were obtained from a woman between 40 and 50 years old with Graves' ophthalmopathy. Both conserved end residues are part of each CDR3. Rows may omit the clone size; those that give it use once, few, many or a size class.

>TRBJ1-1|TRBV20-1|many
CSAPRGANTEAFF
>TRBJ2-2|TRBV2|few
CASTMRTGVPTGELFF
>TRBJ2-1|TRBV5-8|NA
CASRVQGRTYNEQFF
>TRBJ2-5|TRBV5-1|NA
CASSQGGPQETQYF
>TRBJ2-2|TRBV5-1|NA
CASSHSTSGGAGELFF
>TRBJ1-5|TRBV11-2|many
CASSLGDYSNQPQHF
>TRBJ2-1|TRBV19|NA
CASSIPPSGLAAYNEQFF
>TRBJ2-3|TRBV5-1|many
CASSMGQGKGTQYF
>TRBJ1-1|TRBV7-9|many
CASSLVTAEAFF
>TRBJ1-2|TRBV24-1|few
CATSDDSQGSRGYTF
>TRBJ2-1|TRBV12-3/TRBV12-4|many
CASSFRLAGFSYNEQFF
>TRBJ2-2|TRBV6-1|NA
CASSPTGIHTGELFF
>TRBJ1-5|TRBV2|many
CASTPKDRGVDQPQHF
>TRBJ2-5|TRBV19|NA
CASSINNWYQETQYF